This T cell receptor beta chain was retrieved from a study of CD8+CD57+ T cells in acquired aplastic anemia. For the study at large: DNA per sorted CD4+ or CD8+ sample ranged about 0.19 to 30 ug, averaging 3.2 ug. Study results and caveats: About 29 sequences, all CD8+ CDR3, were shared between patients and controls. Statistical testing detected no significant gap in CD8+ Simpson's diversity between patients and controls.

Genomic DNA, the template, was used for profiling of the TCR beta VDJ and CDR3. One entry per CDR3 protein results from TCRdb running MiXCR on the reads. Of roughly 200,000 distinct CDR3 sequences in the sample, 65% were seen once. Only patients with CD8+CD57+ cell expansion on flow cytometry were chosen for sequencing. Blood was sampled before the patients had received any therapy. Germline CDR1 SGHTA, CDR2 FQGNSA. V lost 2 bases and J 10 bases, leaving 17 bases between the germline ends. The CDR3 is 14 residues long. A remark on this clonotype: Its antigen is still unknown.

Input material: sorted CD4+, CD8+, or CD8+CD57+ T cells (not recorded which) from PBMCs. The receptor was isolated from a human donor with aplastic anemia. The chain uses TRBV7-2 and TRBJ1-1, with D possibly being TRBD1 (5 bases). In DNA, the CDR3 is TGTGCCAGCAGCTTACGGGGGAGGACGGTTACAGCTTTCTTT. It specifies CASSLRGRTVTAFF.